This T cell receptor beta chain was observed in a study of shared clonotypes between healthy human individuals (dated by TCRdb to 2018 to 2021). About the investigation overall: A few men and two women, aged 18 to 49 years, made up the cohort. To increase sequencing depth and limit assay-specific biases, different laboratories used diverse techniques to prepare libraries and sequence TCR repertoires. The study deeply sequenced blood TCR repertoires of about 5 healthy adults to estimate repertoire size and the extent of clonotype sharing between individuals. For each donor, CD4 naive and CD4 memory were each given three plates, CD8 naive was given two plates, and CD8 memory was given one plate. Between about 0.85 and 10 billion PBMCs per donor were obtained by leukapheresis. What the research found in general, with its limitations: Even with the large sequencing depth, rarefaction of the sorted-subset datasets indicated that sequencing was incomplete. Sampling was restricted to blood, and TCR repertoires in tissues likely differ from the TCR repertoires found in blood. Because the study included only a small number of donors, the genetic and exposure-history diversity represented was limited. Compared with non-shared clonotypes, clonotypes shared by all four sorted-subset donors had higher generation probabilities. Naive subsets generally had larger estimated clonotype richness than memory subsets. About 5% of naive CD4, around 3.6% of naive CD8, 2% to 2.5% of memory CD4, and about 0.4% of memory CD8 clonotypes were shared across a few donors. Based on pairwise subsampling, the degree of clonotype sharing among donors was expected to be affected by sequencing depth.

In the case of this clone: No cognate antigen has been identified for it. The input lacks base qualities; no much larger clone sits a single base away. This sample includes further DNA sequences coding for the same CDR3.

Donors were healthy HIV-negative adults with no recently reported acute infections or vaccinations. All donors were Caucasian adults living in Nashville, Tennessee, USA. CD4+ T cells were enriched by magnetic negative selection, after which naive cells were positively selected on CD45RA and the negative fraction was taken as the memory subset. Blood was obtained by leukapheresis, after which PBMCs were separated by Ficoll-Histopaque density gradient centrifugation and cryopreserved in liquid nitrogen vapor phase. Analytical flow cytometry was used to check the purity and quantity of each magnetically sorted T cell population. From each sorted fraction, genomic DNA was isolated and quantified by UV absorbance on a Nanodrop 2000c. Its CDR3 holds 14 amino acids, cysteine through phenylalanine. Only the CDR3 region is kept as DNA, spanning 42 bases read in frame from base 1. For CDR1 and CDR2, the germline V gene lists MDHEN and SYDVKM. V has 3 bases trimmed and J has 5 bases trimmed; junction bases matching no gene number 0.

TCR CDR3 regions were amplified from genomic DNA by multiplex PCR using the deep immunoSEQ assay. Genomic DNA extracted from each cell subset was distributed evenly over all wells of several immunoSEQ 96-well plates, and each plate served as one replicate. For sorted subsets, about 0.2 ug genomic DNA, equal to 30,000 or so T cell genomes, was loaded into each replicate PCR. Purified libraries were measured with a Qubit 3.0 fluorometer, size-checked on a Bioanalyzer 2100, and measured again with the KAPA Library Quantification kit. Every immunoSEQ 96-well plate was sequenced on a separate single-read 150-cycle Illumina NextSeq 550 flow cell. For the original study's pipeline: Because the immunoSEQ output held only junctional sequences and lacked quality scores, the filtering could not match the filtering applied to full-length reads. To assign V/J genes and CDR3, sequences were annotated against IMGT germline references using PyIR, a Python wrapper for IgBLAST v1.9. Reads with weak V/J assignments (E-value above 1e-6), missing CDR3, stop codons, out-of-frame junctions, or ambiguous translated residues were removed. A V3J clonotype was defined by an identical inferred V gene, J gene, and CDR3 amino acid sequence. To compute the percentage overlap between repertoires, the number of shared unique clonotypes was divided by the size of the smaller repertoire. RTK rarefaction, the Chao1 estimator, and Recon v2.1 estimates of unobserved clonotypes were used to assess repertoire richness. Generation probabilities for all TCRbeta clonotypes obtained by the gDNA method from a handful of donors were computed using OLGA. In TCRdb, the immuneACCESS table is reduced to in-frame sequences with V and J assigned. These tables do not hold every clone; where another copy was compared, an unresolved V gene accounts for under half, and the others remain unexplained. The DNA gave D and trimming, while V, J and clone size come from that table. Counted in this sample were a few million clones; approximately 94% of them appeared once. The top ten constitute more than 0.1% of the sample.

The chain employs TRBV28 and TRBJ1-6, and TRBD1 matches 8 of the central bases. This clonotype was obtained from a man between 18 and 29 years old in good health. Sequences were obtained from naive CD4+ T cells sorted from blood. The sample's cell subset or site label, in plain terms: CD45RA+ positively selected. This receptor carries the CDR3 CASSLTGDNSPLHF. The bases read TGTGCCAGCAGTTTGACAGGGGATAATTCACCCCTCCACTTT.